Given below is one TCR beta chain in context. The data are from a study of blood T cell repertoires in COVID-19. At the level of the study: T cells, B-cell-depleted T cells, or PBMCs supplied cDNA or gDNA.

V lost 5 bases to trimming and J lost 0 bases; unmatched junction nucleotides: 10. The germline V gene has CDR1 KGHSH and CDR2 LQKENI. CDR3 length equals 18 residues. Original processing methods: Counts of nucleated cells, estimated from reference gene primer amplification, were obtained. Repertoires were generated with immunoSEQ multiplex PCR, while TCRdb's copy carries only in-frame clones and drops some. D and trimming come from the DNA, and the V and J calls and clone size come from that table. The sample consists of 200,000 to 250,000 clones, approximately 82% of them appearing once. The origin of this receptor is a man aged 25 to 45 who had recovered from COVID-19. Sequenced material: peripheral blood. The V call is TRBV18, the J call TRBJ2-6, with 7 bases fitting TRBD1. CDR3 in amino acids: CASSKTGQILSGANVLTF. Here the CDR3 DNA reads TGTGCCAGCTCAAAAACGGGACAGATACTCTCTGGGGCCAACGTCCTGACTTTC.